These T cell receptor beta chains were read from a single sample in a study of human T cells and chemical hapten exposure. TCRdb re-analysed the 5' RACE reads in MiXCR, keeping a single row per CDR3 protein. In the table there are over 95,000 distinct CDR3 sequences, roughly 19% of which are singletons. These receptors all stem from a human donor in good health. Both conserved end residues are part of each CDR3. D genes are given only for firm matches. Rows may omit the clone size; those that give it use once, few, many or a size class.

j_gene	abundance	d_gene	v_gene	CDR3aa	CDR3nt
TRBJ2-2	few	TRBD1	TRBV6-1	CASSPGTGGANTGELFF	TGTGCCAGCAGTCCCGGGACAGGGGGCGCGAACACCGGGGAGCTGTTTTTT
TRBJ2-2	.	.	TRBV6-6	CASSYPSTSVGELFF	TGTGCCAGCAGTTACCCAAGTACTAGTGTCGGGGAGCTGTTTTTT
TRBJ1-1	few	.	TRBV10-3	CAISERWDLVAFF	TGTGCCATCAGTGAGAGGTGGGACCTCGTGGCTTTCTTT
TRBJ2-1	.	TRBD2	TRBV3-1	CASSPLAGGPTEEQFF	TGTGCCAGCAGCCCTTTAGCGGGAGGGCCGACAGAGGAGCAGTTCTTC
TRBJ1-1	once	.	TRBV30	CAWRSHSTEAFF	TGTGCCTGGAGGAGCCATAGTACTGAAGCTTTCTTT
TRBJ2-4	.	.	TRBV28	CASSFFGAVAKNIQYF	TGTGCCAGCAGTTTTTTCGGGGCGGTAGCCAAAAACATTCAGTACTTC
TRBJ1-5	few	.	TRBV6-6	CASSYGGGAGGNQPQHF	TGTGCCAGCAGTTACGGGGGCGGGGCCGGGGGCAATCAGCCCCAGCATTTT
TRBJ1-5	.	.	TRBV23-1	CASSHPPQDSLKGPQHF	TGCGCCAGCAGTCACCCACCACAGGACAGTCTAAAGGGGCCCCAGCATTTT
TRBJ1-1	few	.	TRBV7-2	CASSFRSTEAFF	TGTGCCAGCAGCTTCAGGAGCACTGAAGCTTTCTTT
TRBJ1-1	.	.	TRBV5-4	CASSLARGWNTEAFF	TGTGCCAGCAGCTTGGCACGGGGATGGAACACTGAAGCTTTCTTT
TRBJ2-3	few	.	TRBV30	CAWSVRSGDTQYF	TGTGCCTGGAGTGTTCGAAGTGGTGATACGCAGTATTTT
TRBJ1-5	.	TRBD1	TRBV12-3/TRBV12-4	CASTPGQGVGGQPQHF	TGTGCCAGCACCCCCGGACAGGGGGTGGGAGGTCAGCCCCAGCATTTT
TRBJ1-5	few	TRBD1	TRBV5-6	CASSVRGSNQPQHF	TGTGCCAGCAGCGTCAGGGGGAGCAATCAGCCCCAGCATTTT
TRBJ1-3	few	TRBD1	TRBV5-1	CASSPTGGDGNTIYF	TGCGCCAGCAGTCCTACAGGGGGCGACGGAAACACCATATATTTT
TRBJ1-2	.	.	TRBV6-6	CASTPLTGNYGYTF	TGTGCCAGCACCCCGTTGACGGGGAACTATGGCTACACCTTC
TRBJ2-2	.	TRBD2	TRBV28	CASSPLAGGSGELFF	TGTGCCAGCAGTCCTCTAGCGGGAGGTTCCGGGGAGCTGTTTTTT
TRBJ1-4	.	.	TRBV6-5	CASRQGLRKLFF	TGTGCCAGCCGGCAGGGGCTGCGAAAACTGTTTTTT
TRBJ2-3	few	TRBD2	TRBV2	CASRRLAGGGPDTQYF	TGTGCCAGCAGGAGACTAGCGGGAGGGGGCCCAGATACGCAGTATTTT
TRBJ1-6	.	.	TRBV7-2	CASSLDRADNSPLHF	TGTGCCAGCAGCTTAGACAGGGCTGATAATTCACCCCTCCACTTT
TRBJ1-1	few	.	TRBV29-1	CSVRTQGTEAFF	TGCAGCGTTCGTACACAGGGAACTGAAGCTTTCTTT
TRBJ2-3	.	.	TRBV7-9	CASSSGRSATDTQYF	TGTGCCAGCAGCTCTGGGCGGTCCGCCACAGATACGCAGTATTTT
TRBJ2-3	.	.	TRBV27	CASSLVIQGVRTQYF	TGTGCCAGCAGTTTAGTGATTCAGGGCGTCCGGACGCAGTATTTT
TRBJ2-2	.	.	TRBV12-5	CASGFKVGANTGELFF	TGTGCTAGTGGTTTTAAGGTCGGGGCGAACACCGGGGAGCTGTTTTTT
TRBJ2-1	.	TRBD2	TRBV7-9	CASSLVLAGEEQFF	TGTGCCAGCAGCTTAGTTCTAGCGGGAGAGGAGCAGTTCTTC
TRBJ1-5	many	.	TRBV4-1	CASSGWDLGNQPQHF	TGCGCCAGCAGCGGATGGGATTTAGGCAATCAGCCCCAGCATTTT
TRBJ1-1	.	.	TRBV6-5	CASRRGSEAFF	TGTGCCAGCAGGAGGGGTTCTGAAGCTTTCTTT
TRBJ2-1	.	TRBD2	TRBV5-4	CASTPTGGLLAGYNEQFF	TGTGCCAGCACCCCAACGGGGGGCCTACTAGCGGGCTACAATGAGCAGTTCTTC
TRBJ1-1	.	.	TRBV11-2	CASSTYRQNTEAFF	TGTGCCAGCAGCACTTACAGGCAGAACACTGAAGCTTTCTTT
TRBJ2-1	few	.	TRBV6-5	CASSYGRGNEQFF	TGTGCCAGCAGTTACGGCAGGGGCAATGAGCAGTTCTTC
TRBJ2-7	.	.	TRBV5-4	CASSLFPSSSYEQYF	TGTGCCAGCAGCTTGTTCCCCTCGAGCTCCTACGAGCAGTACTTC
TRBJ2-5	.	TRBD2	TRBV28	CASSQTMGLANQETQYF	TGTGCCAGCAGTCAGACCATGGGACTAGCGAACCAAGAGACCCAGTACTTC
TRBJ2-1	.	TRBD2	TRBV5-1	CASSLVAGGPGEQFF	TGCGCCAGCAGCTTGGTGGCGGGAGGGCCTGGTGAGCAGTTCTTC
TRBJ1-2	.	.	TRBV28	CASRIGGGAPGYGYTF	TGTGCCAGCAGGATAGGTGGGGGGGCGCCTGGCTATGGCTACACCTTC
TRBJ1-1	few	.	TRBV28	CASSVVGGENTEAFF	TGTGCCAGCAGTGTGGTGGGGGGCGAGAACACTGAAGCTTTCTTT
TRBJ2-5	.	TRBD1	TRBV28	CASSLIGTGSETQYF	TGTGCCAGCAGTTTAATTGGGACAGGGAGTGAGACCCAGTACTTC
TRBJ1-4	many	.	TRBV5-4	CASVPPGSVEKLFF	TGTGCCAGCGTCCCCCCGGGGTCAGTTGAAAAACTGTTTTTT
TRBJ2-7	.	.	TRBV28	CASRTGTVSYEQYF	TGTGCCAGCAGGACGGGGACGGTATCCTACGAGCAGTACTTC
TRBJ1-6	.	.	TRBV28	CASSLARGGSYNSPLHF	TGTGCCAGCAGTTTAGCCCGGGGCGGCTCCTATAATTCACCCCTCCACTTT
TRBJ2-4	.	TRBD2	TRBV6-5	CASRGGTSFIQYF	TGTGCCAGCAGGGGCGGGACTAGTTTCATTCAGTACTTC
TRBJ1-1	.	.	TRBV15	CATSSWEGMNTEAFF	TGTGCCACCAGTTCGTGGGAAGGCATGAACACTGAAGCTTTCTTT
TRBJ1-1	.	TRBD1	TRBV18	CASSPPGQGWTTEAFF	TGTGCCAGCTCACCGCCAGGACAGGGGTGGACGACTGAAGCTTTCTTT
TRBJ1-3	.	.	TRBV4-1	CASSQEYLGIPFSGNTIYF	TGCGCCAGCAGCCAAGAGTACCTGGGGATCCCGTTCTCTGGAAACACCATATATTTT
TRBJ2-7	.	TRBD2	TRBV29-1	CSVEGTSGPYEQYF	TGCAGCGTGGAAGGGACTAGCGGCCCCTACGAGCAGTACTTC
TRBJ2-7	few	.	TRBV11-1	CASSLGPGEQYF	TGTGCCAGCAGCTTAGGACCGGGCGAGCAGTACTTC
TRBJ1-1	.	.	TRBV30	CAWSPVDTEAFF	TGTGCCTGGAGTCCCGTTGACACTGAAGCTTTCTTT
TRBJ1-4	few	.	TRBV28	CASSWVGEKLFF	TGTGCCAGCAGTTGGGTCGGAGAAAAACTGTTTTTT
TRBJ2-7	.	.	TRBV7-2	CASSLRAEGYRSYEQYF	TGTGCCAGCAGCTTAAGAGCTGAGGGGTACCGCTCCTACGAGCAGTACTTC
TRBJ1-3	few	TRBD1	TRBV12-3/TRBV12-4	CASSPQGRGGGSGNTIYF	TGTGCCAGCAGTCCCCAGGGGAGAGGGGGCGGCTCTGGAAACACCATATATTTT
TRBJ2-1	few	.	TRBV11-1	CASSRTQQLDNEQFF	TGTGCCAGCAGCCGAACTCAACAACTCGACAATGAGCAGTTCTTC
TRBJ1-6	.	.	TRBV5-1	CASSFTENTGHSPLHF	TGCGCCAGCAGCTTTACGGAAAATACAGGGCATTCACCCCTCCACTTT
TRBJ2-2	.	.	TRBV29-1	CSVVTWDWVFF	TGCAGCGTTGTCACCTGGGACTGGGTGTTTTTT
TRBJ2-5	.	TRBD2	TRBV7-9	CASSPGLAGGPGETQYF	TGTGCCAGCAGCCCAGGACTAGCGGGAGGGCCGGGCGAGACCCAGTACTTC
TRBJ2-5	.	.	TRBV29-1	CSLRDQGLETQYF	TGCAGCCTCCGGGACCAGGGACTAGAGACCCAGTACTTC
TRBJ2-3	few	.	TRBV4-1	CASSQEWGTDTQYF	TGCGCCAGCAGCCAAGAGTGGGGAACAGATACGCAGTATTTT
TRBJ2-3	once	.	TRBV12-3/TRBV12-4	CASSLSGGRDTQYF	TGTGCCAGCAGTTTGTCCGGGGGTAGGGATACGCAGTATTTT
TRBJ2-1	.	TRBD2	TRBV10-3	CAISESLREAVFF	TGTGCCATCAGTGAGTCGTTGCGGGAGGCCGTGTTCTTC
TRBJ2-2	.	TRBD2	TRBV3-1	CASTKLAANTGELFF	TGTGCCAGCACTAAGCTAGCGGCGAACACCGGGGAGCTGTTTTTT